One sample yielded the 8 T cell receptor beta chains listed below, sequenced in a study of T cell repertoires in cytomegalovirus infection. TCRdb called the reads again in MiXCR, with one record for every CDR3 protein. The sample holds about 530,000 distinct CDR3 sequences, more than 25% seen once. Material: PBMCs. These receptors originate from a human donor in good health (CMV status not recorded). Some clones in this sample may be carry-over from other donors' samples.

This chain connects TRBV27 to TRBJ2-7; D is unresolved. Germline V gene lookup returns CDR1 MNHEY and CDR2 SMNVEV (reference sequence). The V end was cut by 8 bases, the J end by 5 bases, with 22 bases between. This CDR3 is built from 15 residues. As DNA, the CDR3 is TGTGCCAGCTCACCGTCCGGGCTCCTAGTGAACGAGCAGTACGTC. This gives the protein CASSPSGLLVNEQYV.

The chain couples TRBV6-2 or TRBV6-3 to TRBJ2-2; the D gene could be TRBD1 or TRBD2 (6 bases each). V shed 4 bases and J shed 4 bases, with 10 bases lying between them. The germline CDR1 and CDR2 sequences are MNHEY and SVGEGT. The CDR3 runs to 14 residues. CDR3 coding DNA: TGTGCCAGCAGTTCGGGGGCAGTCACCGGGGAGCTGTTTTTT. Protein sequence: CASSSGAVTGELFF.

This CDR3 is CASSSMEGVNEKLFF. DNA for the CDR3: TGTGCCAGCAGCAGCATGGAGGGGGTTAATGAAAAACTGTTTTTT. The chain uses TRBV7-9 and TRBJ1-4, with D perhaps TRBD1 (6 bases). Trimming left V 5 bases short and J 4 bases short, with 14 bases between. Germline V gene data show CDR1 as SEHNR and CDR2 as FQNEAQ (reference sequence). The CDR3 loop spans 15 amino acids.

The chain carries TRBV10-3 and TRBJ1-1; 9 bases align to TRBD1. CDR1 is ENHRY and CDR2 is SYGVKD in the germline V gene. Germline trimming cut 5 bases from V and 0 bases from J; bases unmatched to any gene: 4. There are 15 residues in the CDR3. This CDR3 is CAISSTGGMNTEAFF. In DNA form, the CDR3 reads TGTGCCATCAGTTCCACAGGGGGCATGAACACTGAAGCTTTCTTT.

This clonotype appeared a few times. The rearrangement joins TRBV7-9 to TRBJ1-4; 9 positions match TRBD1. CDR1 is SEHNR, CDR2 FQNEAQ, per germline (reference sequence). The CDR3 has 19 amino acids. V lost 5 bases to trimming and J lost 1 base; unmatched junction nucleotides: 14. CDR3 sequence reads: CASSHGQGPFAQTNEKLFF. The CDR3, as DNA: TGTGCCAGCAGCCACGGACAGGGGCCCTTCGCGCAAACTAATGAAAAACTGTTTTTT.

The sample holds a few counts of this clonotype. The chain uses TRBV7-9 and TRBJ2-3, with unresolved D. The CDR3 extends over 15 amino acids. The germline gives CDR1 SEHNR, CDR2 FQNEAQ (reference sequence). Trimming took off 2 bases at V and 5 bases at J, with 14 bases between the two ends. The CDR3 region has the DNA TGTGCCAGCAGCTTAACCCCCATTACGGAAGATACGCAGTATTTT. This gives the protein CASSLTPITEDTQYF.

This clonotype was seen only a few times. V is TRBV15 and J is TRBJ1-5, with TRBD1 as a possible D gene (5 bases). Trimming stripped 11 bases from V and 0 bases from J, with 11 bases between. CDR3 length equals 13 residues. Germline V lookup: CDR1 LNHNV, CDR2 YYDKDF (reference sequence). In nucleotides, the CDR3 is TGTGCCGCGGGGCAGGATAGCAATCAGCCCCAGCATTTT. Protein sequence: CAAGQDSNQPQHF.

Many counts were recorded for this clonotype. The chain joins TRBV7-8 to TRBJ1-2; no reliable D call. With 1 base removed from V and 1 base from J, the gap between germline ends came to 13 bases. The CDR3 spans 16 residues. Germline lookup yields CDR1 SGHVS and CDR2 FQNEAQ. In DNA form, the CDR3 reads TGTGCCAGCAGCTTAGGGTTTCAGGACTATAACTATGGCTACACCTTC. Encoded protein: CASSLGFQDYNYGYTF.